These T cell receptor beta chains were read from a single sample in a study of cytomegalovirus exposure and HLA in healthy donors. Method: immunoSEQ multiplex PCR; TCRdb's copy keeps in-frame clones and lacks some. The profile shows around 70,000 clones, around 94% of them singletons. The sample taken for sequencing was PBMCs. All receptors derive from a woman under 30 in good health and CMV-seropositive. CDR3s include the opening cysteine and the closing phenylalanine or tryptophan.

cdr3_aa: CASSLEGQFTGELFF; v_call: TRBV11-3; j_call: TRBJ2-2; cdr3_length: 15
cdr3_aa: CASSFLPGPSSYNEQFF; v_call: TRBV27; j_call: TRBJ2-1; cdr3_length: 17
cdr3_aa: CASSDPYSGNTIYF; v_call: TRBV10-1; j_call: TRBJ1-3; cdr3_length: 14
cdr3_aa: CSVRLATSYNEQFF; v_call: TRBV29-1; j_call: TRBJ2-1; cdr3_length: 14
cdr3_aa: CASSLDGSSYNEQFF; v_call: TRBV5-1; j_call: TRBJ2-1; cdr3_length: 15
cdr3_aa: CASSRPGASLGELFF; v_call: TRBV19; j_call: TRBJ2-2; cdr3_length: 15
cdr3_aa: CASSLRQELSYEQYF; v_call: TRBV7-2; j_call: TRBJ2-7; cdr3_length: 15
cdr3_aa: CASSPLPGSGSPLHF; v_call: TRBV27; j_call: TRBJ1-6; cdr3_length: 15
cdr3_aa: CASSLGLAGVEQFF; v_call: TRBV7-8; j_call: TRBJ2-1; cdr3_length: 14
cdr3_aa: CASSLHKGLAGGYYEQYF; v_call: TRBV11-2; j_call: TRBJ2-7; cdr3_length: 18
cdr3_aa: CASSIKDSESSYEQYF; v_call: TRBV19; j_call: TRBJ2-7; cdr3_length: 16
cdr3_aa: CASSPRGGSTEAFF; v_call: TRBV27; j_call: TRBJ1-1; cdr3_length: 14
cdr3_aa: CASSWSNRVVFDSPLHF; v_call: TRBV7-2; j_call: TRBJ1-6; cdr3_length: 17
cdr3_aa: CASSLALGDTGELFF; v_call: TRBV5-1; j_call: TRBJ2-2; cdr3_length: 15
cdr3_aa: CASSLSRQGRTEAFF; v_call: TRBV7-3; j_call: TRBJ1-1; cdr3_length: 15
cdr3_aa: CASSSSRQGYYGYTF; v_call: TRBV5-6; j_call: TRBJ1-2; cdr3_length: 15
cdr3_aa: CASSLETPSIYRETNEKLFF; v_call: TRBV7-8; j_call: TRBJ1-4; cdr3_length: 20
cdr3_aa: CASDTGARGDTEAFF; v_call: TRBV19; j_call: TRBJ1-1; cdr3_length: 15
cdr3_aa: CASSGGPEQYF; v_call: TRBV27; j_call: TRBJ2-7; cdr3_length: 11
cdr3_aa: CASSSLRGGSSYEQYF; v_call: TRBV11-2; j_call: TRBJ2-7; cdr3_length: 16
cdr3_aa: CASSLGDKAYEQYF; v_call: TRBV5-1; j_call: TRBJ2-7; cdr3_length: 14
cdr3_aa: CASAPYTGDLEQFF; v_call: TRBV27; j_call: TRBJ2-1; cdr3_length: 14
cdr3_aa: CASSLEDTSYEQYF; v_call: TRBV5-6; j_call: TRBJ2-7; cdr3_length: 14
cdr3_aa: CASSWTSGGQETQYF; v_call: TRBV7-2; j_call: TRBJ2-5; cdr3_length: 15
cdr3_aa: CAISESRDSSYEQYF; v_call: TRBV10-3; j_call: TRBJ2-7; cdr3_length: 15